This entry lists 3 T cell receptor beta chains sequenced from one sample in a study of control samples from healthy donors and cancer patients. Assay used: immunoSEQ multiplex PCR; TCRdb lists only in-frame clones, some missing. The sample shows 150,000 to 200,000 clones, just over 85% of them seen only once. Sequencing used blood. These receptor sequences come from a man between 18 and 29 years old in good health.

The chain is built from TRBV27 and TRBJ2-1, with TRBD1 matching 7 bases. Germline V gene lookup returns CDR1 MNHEY and CDR2 SMNVEV (reference sequence). This CDR3 comprises 16 residues. V lost 0 bases, J lost 4 bases, and 6 bases stayed unmatched. CDR3 DNA sequence: TGTGCCAGCAGTTTATCGGCAGGGGGTCCATACAATGAGCAGTTCTTC. Translating it yields CASSLSAGGPYNEQFF.

V and J are TRBV27 and TRBJ2-2; D gene ambiguous. The V gene's germline CDR1 is MNHEY and CDR2 SMNVEV (reference sequence). V gave up 8 bases and J gave up 5 bases, with 12 bases separating them. CDR3 length: 13 amino acids. CDR3 protein: CASAPSGTGELFF. CDR3 nucleotide sequence: TGTGCCAGCGCTCCTTCTGGGACCGGGGAGCTGTTTTTT.

The V and J genes are TRBV19 and TRBJ2-2; the D gene is possibly TRBD1 (6 bases). The germline V gene has CDR1 LNHDA and CDR2 SQIVND (reference sequence). Trimming removed 10 bases at V and 2 bases at J, with 14 bases between. This CDR3 is built from 14 residues. CDR3 in amino acids: CATKNRVNTGELFF. DNA for the CDR3: TGTGCCACAAAAAACAGGGTAAACACCGGGGAGCTGTTTTTT.